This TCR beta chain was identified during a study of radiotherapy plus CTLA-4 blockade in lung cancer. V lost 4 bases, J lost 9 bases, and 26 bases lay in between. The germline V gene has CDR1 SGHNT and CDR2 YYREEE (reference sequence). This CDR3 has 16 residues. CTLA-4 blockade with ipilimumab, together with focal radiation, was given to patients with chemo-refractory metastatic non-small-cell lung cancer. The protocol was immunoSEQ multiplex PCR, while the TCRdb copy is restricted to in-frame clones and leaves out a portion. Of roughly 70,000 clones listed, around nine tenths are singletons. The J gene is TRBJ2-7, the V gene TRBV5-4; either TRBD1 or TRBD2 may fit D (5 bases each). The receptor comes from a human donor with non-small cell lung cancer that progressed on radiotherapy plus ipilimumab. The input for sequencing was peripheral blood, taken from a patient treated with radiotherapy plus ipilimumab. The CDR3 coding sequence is TGTGCCAGCAGCAAAATCTACGACCGGGACCCCGACGGGCAGTACTTC. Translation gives CASSKIYDRDPDGQYF.